The sequence of this T cell receptor (beta chain) was determined in a study of blood T cell repertoires in COVID-19 (dated by TCRdb to 2018 to 2020). About the study as a whole: Samples covering the acute and convalescent phases of COVID-19 were provided by collaborators in the United States, Italy and Spain. The material from the prospective study consisted of cDNA or gDNA derived from T cells, B-cell-depleted T cells, or PBMCs. Where HLA class I and class II types were available, the types were taken from metadata supplied by the sample provider, not from assay-based typing. The dataset comprised deeply sampled blood TCRbeta repertoires from subjects exposed to, actively infected with, or recovered from COVID-19. Samples came from the ongoing ImmuneRACE study (first 160 participants) plus 1,254 subjects from 6 global collaborators. A de-identified subject ID, COVID-19 status, age in years and sex were almost always included in the sample metadata. The repertoires were released in a freely available public database intended as a resource for research on the immune response to SARS-CoV-2. What the research found in general, with its limitations: Clinical and demographic metadata were provided uncurated, with the amount varying by source and participant.

TCRbeta CDR3 regions were amplified from genomic DNA using the immunoSEQ Assay, a bias-controlled multiplex PCR. As for how the authors treated the data: Nucleated cell counts per sample were estimated from amplification of reference gene primers within the assay. To quantify the absolute abundance of each unique TCRbeta CDR3 rearrangement, sequence reads were collapsed and filtered. For each sample, productive Simpson clonality was calculated as the square root of Simpson's diversity index over productive rearrangements. What TCRdb holds here is the immuneACCESS table cut down to in-frame rearrangements. Part of the clones is not present; checked against another copy, under half of the missing clones reflect an unresolved V gene, and the others are unexplained. That table is the source of V, J and clone size, and D and trimming were worked out from the DNA. The sample table holds about 160,000 clones, of which approximately 85% were seen once. 1.2% of the sample goes to the ten largest clones.

Samples from volunteer blood donors who had recovered from COVID-19 were contributed by a second Seattle source. The collaborating institutions used their own protocols to collect whole blood in K2EDTA tubes. For TCRbeta analysis, collaborators shipped samples as frozen whole blood, isolated PBMCs, or DNA extracted from either of those sample types. With respect to this clone: The specificity of this receptor is unknown. Base qualities are not provided; no much larger clone lies one nucleotide away.

CDR1 and CDR2 are drawn from the germline V gene: MNHEY, SVGAGI. From cysteine to phenylalanine, the CDR3 is 14 amino acids long. The sequence is cut down to CDR3 DNA, 42 bases in frame from base 1. V trim: 5 bases; J trim: 2 bases; unmatched bases: 3. This chain is built from TRBV6-5 and TRBJ1-5, and 7 junction bases match TRBD1. This TCR came from a man aged 55 to 70 who had recovered from COVID-19. The source material was peripheral blood. The sequence in DNA is TGTGCCAGCAGTACAGGACAGGGCAATCAGCCCCAGCATTTT. Its product reads: CASSTGQGNQPQHF.